This T cell receptor (beta chain) was recorded in a study of response to subunit inactivated influenza vaccine. V was trimmed by 6 bases and J by 4 bases, leaving 13 bases between them. The V gene's germline CDR1 is ENHRY and CDR2 SYGVKD. CDR3 length: 13 amino acids. In its sample, this clonotype was seen a few times. MiXCR, run by TCRdb on the RT-PCR reads, gives a single entry per CDR3 protein. The sample carries about 620,000 distinct CDR3 sequences, approximately 11% recorded once. Separately, the same data were catalogued under a study of T cells expressing NK-cell markers. Turning to that study: 5'RACE template switching with UMIs generated TCR beta cDNA. Whether expanded NKG2C-expressing T cell clones recognize HCMV is unknown.

This chain uses TRBV10-3 with TRBJ2-7, with D possibly matching TRBD1 (6 bases). This receptor was identified in a man aged 45 to 65 who received an inactivated influenza vaccine. The sample here was PBMCs from blood, taken on the day of vaccination. The CDR3 DNA is TGTGCCATCAGGGACACGGGGACATACGAGCAGTACTTC. Translating it yields CAIRDTGTYEQYF.